The T cell receptor (beta chain) described here comes from a study of beta chain features in type 1 diabetes (dated by TCRdb to 2016 to 2019). Study-wide context: Mean age, gender distribution, total cell number and subset yield did not differ between patients and healthy donors. The study compared TCRB repertoires of sorted circulating CD4+ T cell subsets between recently diagnosed type 1 diabetes patients and matched healthy donors. A total of 107,917,701 sorted cells were examined across all samples, and RNA yield correlated strongly with the number of cells per subset. Regulatory and stem cell-like memory subsets were isolated from only 8 patients and roughly 8 healthy donors, whereas naive and central memory subsets came from all 30 or so donors. Summary of the overall study and its limitations: Because cDNA was sequenced instead of genomic DNA, activated cells with high expression could be over-represented, although the groups did not differ in activation or CD3 levels. In all four CD4+ subsets, TCRB CDR3 length was moderately but significantly shorter in type 1 diabetes patients. At VDJ recombination sites, type 1 diabetes patients had fewer insertions and more deleted nucleotides, which implies abnormalities in thymic rearrangement. The naive, central memory and regulatory TCRB repertoires appeared to resemble one another more closely among patients than among healthy donors. PCR might favor shorter templates, but patient and control samples were amplified and corrected together, so any skew would affect both groups equally. HLA sub-analyses involved small numbers of individuals, so any influence of HLA type on TCRB rearrangement remained unresolved.

Reading the germline V gene gives CDR1 KGHSH and CDR2 LQKENI. At the junction V is shortened by 1 base and J by 3 bases, with 9 bases in between. The CDR3 runs 14 amino acids, cysteine and phenylalanine included. Left in the record is the CDR3 DNA by itself, 42 bases read in frame from the first base. All of the isolated RNA was reverse transcribed with the High Capacity cDNA Reverse Transcription Kit, so expressed TCRB transcripts were sequenced. Deep immunoSEQ sequencing was applied to naive, central memory and regulatory T cell samples, giving an average of about 3.7 million total reads per sample. After sorted cells were lysed in RLT buffer, RNA was extracted with DNase-treated RNeasy Micro or Mini kits, with the choice depending on cell number. Each cell subset was processed on its own to prevent cross-contamination, while patient and healthy donor samples were processed together. The immunoSEQ multiplex PCR was used to amplify TCRB sequences from cDNA, yielding 87-bp fragments that span the CDR3 region. The amplicons were sequenced using the Illumina HiSeq platform. The original pipeline was this. Synthetic template baselines were used to correct PCR bias computationally, reads within Hamming distance 2 were collapsed together, and singletons that could not be merged were discarded. Reads were aligned against IMGT so that V, D and J genes, CDR3 length and insertions or deletions at six rearrangement sites could be assigned. Within each subset, clonotype counts were normalized to the number of sorted cells before true diversity and Gini coefficients were calculated with the tcR R package. Repertoire sharing was quantified using the overlap coefficient calculated on TCRB nucleotide sequences. Imported from immuneACCESS, the table was reduced by TCRdb to in-frame sequences with V and J called. These copies leave out some clones; in studies compared against another copy, an unresolved V gene accounts for under half, and the cause of the remainder is not known. V and J calls and clone size are given by that table; D and trimming were obtained from the DNA. Within this sample are about 130,000 clones, with around 8.8% of them counted one time only. The top ten clonotypes cover over 0.6% of the sample.

Each donor gave one peripheral blood draw, around 100 mL on average, collected into heparinised tubes. A BD FACSAria II was used to sort naive, central memory, regulatory and stem cell-like memory CD4+ T cells with a panel that included CD45RO, CCR7, CD25, CD127, CD95 and CD27. Every sorted population had a purity above 98%. PBMCs were separated immediately by Lymphoprep density gradient centrifugation and were stained directly, without being cultured. Samples were stained and sorted in pairs, with one healthy donor and one patient per experiment, so that batch effects were minimized. To note about this clone: The antigen this receptor binds is unknown. No much larger clone exists at a distance of one base, and base qualities are not known.

This receptor was obtained from a young man with type 1 diabetes. Sequenced: central memory CD4+ T cells from blood. The sequence links TRBV18 to TRBJ1-1; TRBD1 is a possible D gene, resting on 5 matching bases. The CDR3 here reads CASSPRRGDTEAFF. The bases read TGTGCCAGCTCACCACGGAGGGGCGACACTGAAGCTTTCTTT. Where the CDR3 stops, the reference TRBV18 and TRBJ1-1 genes take over; the full variable domain is NAGVMQNPRHLVRRRGQEARLRCSPMKGHSHVYWYRQLPEEGLKFMVYLQKENIIDESGMPKERFSAEFPKEGPSILRIQQVVRGDSAAYFCASSPRRGDTEAFFGQGTRLTVV.